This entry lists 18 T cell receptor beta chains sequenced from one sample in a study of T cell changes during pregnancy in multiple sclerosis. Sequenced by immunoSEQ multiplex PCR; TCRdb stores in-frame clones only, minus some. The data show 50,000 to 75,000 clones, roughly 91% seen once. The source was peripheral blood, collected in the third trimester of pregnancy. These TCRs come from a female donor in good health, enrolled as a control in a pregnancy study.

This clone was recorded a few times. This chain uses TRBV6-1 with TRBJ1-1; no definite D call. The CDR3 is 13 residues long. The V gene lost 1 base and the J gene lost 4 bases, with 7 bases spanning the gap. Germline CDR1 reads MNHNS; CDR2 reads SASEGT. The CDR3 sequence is CASSEGTLTEAFF. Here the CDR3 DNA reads TGTGCCAGCAGTGAAGGCACTCTCACTGAAGCTTTCTTT.

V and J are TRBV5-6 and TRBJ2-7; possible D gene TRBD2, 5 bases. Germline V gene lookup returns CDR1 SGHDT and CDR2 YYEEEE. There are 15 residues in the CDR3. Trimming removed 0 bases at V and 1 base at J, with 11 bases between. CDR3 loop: CASSLGGLQSYEQYF. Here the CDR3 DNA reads TGTGCCAGCAGCTTGGGAGGACTCCAGTCCTACGAGCAGTACTTC.

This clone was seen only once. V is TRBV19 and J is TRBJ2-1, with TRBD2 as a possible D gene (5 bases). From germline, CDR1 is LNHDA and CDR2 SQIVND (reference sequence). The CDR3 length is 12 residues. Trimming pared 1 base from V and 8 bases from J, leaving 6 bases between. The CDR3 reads CASSIAGDEQFF. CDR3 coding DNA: TGTGCCAGTAGTATAGCCGGGGATGAGCAGTTCTTC.

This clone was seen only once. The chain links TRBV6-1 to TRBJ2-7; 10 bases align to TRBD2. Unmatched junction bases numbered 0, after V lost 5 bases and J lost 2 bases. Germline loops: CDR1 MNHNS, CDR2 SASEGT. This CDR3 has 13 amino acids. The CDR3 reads CASSLAGAYEQYF. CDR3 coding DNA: TGTGCCAGCAGTCTAGCGGGGGCCTACGAGCAGTACTTC.

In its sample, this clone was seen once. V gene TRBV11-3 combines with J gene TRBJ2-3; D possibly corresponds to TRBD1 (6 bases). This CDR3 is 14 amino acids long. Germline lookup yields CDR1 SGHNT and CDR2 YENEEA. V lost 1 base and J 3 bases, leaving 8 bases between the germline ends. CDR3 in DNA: TGTGCCAGCAGCTTAGCAGGGGCTACAGATACGCAGTATTTT. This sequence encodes CASSLAGATDTQYF.

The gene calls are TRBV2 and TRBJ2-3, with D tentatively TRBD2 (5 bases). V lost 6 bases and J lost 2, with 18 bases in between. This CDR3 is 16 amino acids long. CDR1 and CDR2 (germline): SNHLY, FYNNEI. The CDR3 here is CASRADWSGVTDTQYF. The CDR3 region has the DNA TGTGCCAGCAGGGCAGACTGGAGCGGAGTCACAGATACGCAGTATTTT.

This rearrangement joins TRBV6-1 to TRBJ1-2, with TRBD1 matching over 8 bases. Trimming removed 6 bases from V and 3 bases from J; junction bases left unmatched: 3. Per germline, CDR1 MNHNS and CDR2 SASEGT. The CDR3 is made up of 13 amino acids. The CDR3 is CASRETGDYGYTF. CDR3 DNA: TGTGCCAGCAGGGAGACAGGGGACTATGGCTACACCTTC.

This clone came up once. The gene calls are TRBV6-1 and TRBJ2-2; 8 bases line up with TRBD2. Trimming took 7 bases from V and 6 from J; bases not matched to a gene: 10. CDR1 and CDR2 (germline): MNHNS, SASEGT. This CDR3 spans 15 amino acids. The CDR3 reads CASTDGGESSGELFF. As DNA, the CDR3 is TGTGCCAGCACCGACGGGGGGGAGTCGTCCGGGGAGCTGTTTTTT.

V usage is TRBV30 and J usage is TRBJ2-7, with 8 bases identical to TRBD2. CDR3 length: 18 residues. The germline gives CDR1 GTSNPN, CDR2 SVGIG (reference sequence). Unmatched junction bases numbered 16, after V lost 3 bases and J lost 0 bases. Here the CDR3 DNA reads TGTGCCTGGAGGCGGGGACTAGTCACTCCACGATTCTCCTACGAGCAGTACTTC. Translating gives CAWRRGLVTPRFSYEQYF.

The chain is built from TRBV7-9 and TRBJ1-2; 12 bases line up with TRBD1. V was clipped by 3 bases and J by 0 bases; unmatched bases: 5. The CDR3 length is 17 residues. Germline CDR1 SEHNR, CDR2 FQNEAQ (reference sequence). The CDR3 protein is CASSLGTGGSANYGYTF. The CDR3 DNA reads TGTGCCAGCAGCTTGGGGACAGGGGGCTCCGCTAACTATGGCTACACCTTC. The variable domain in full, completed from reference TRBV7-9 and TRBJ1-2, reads DTGVSQNPRHKITKRGQNVTFRCDPISEHNRLYWYRQTLGQGPEFLTYFQNEAQLEKSRLLSDRFSAERPKGSFSTLEIQRTEQGDSAMYLCASSLGTGGSANYGYTFGSGTRLTVV.

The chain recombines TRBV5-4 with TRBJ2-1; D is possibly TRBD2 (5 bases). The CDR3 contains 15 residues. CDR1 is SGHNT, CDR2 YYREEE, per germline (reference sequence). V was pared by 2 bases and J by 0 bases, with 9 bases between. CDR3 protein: CASSLLVGSYNEQFF. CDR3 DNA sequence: TGTGCCAGCAGCTTACTAGTTGGCTCCTACAATGAGCAGTTCTTC.

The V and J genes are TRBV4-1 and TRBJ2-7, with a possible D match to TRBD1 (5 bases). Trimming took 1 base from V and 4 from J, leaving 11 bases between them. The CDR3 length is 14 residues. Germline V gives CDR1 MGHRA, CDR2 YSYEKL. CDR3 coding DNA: TGCGCCAGCAGCCAAGCCCAGGGCGCTTACGAGCAGTACTTC. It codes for CASSQAQGAYEQYF.

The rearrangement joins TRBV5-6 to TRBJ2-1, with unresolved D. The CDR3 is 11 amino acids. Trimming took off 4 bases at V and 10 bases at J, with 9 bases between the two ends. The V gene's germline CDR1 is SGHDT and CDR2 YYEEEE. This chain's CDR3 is CASSLGGEQFF. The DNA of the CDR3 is TGTGCCAGCAGCCTGGGCGGAGAGCAGTTCTTC.

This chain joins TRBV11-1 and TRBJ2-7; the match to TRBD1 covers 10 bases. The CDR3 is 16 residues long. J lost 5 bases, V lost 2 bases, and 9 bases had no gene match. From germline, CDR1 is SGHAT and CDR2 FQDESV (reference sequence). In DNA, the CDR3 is TGTGCCAGCAGCTTAAATTGGGACAGGGGAGGAAACGAGCAGTACTTC. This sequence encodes CASSLNWDRGGNEQYF.

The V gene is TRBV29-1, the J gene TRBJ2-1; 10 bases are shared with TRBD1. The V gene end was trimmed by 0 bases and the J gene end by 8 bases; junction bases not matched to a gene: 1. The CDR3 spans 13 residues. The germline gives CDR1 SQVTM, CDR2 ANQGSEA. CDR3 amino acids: CSVEEGTGDEQFF. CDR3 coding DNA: TGCAGCGTTGAAGAGGGGACAGGGGATGAGCAGTTCTTC.

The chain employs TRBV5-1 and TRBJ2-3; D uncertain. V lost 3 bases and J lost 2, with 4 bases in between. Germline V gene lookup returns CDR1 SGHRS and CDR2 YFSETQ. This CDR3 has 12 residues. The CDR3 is CASSWATDTQYF. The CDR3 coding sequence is TGCGCCAGCAGCTGGGCCACAGATACGCAGTATTTT.

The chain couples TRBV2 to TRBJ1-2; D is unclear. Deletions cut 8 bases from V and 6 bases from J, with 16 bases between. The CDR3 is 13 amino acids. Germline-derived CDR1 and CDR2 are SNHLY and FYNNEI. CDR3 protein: CASLFDPSDGYTF. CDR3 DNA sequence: TGTGCCAGCCTCTTTGATCCCAGCGATGGCTACACCTTC.

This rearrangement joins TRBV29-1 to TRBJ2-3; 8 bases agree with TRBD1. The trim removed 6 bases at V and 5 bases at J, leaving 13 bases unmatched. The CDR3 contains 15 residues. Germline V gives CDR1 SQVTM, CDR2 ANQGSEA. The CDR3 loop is CSVPRTGIHEDTQYF. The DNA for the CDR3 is TGCAGCGTGCCCCGGACAGGGATACACGAAGATACGCAGTATTTT.